The 29 T cell receptor beta chains reported below all come from one sample, sequenced in a study of T cells in localized non-small cell lung cancer. Produced via immunoSEQ multiplex PCR; TCRdb's table is partial and in-frame only. The sample shows fewer than 3,000 clones, about 39% of them seen only once. The material sequenced was lung tumor tissue, taken before any cancer treatment. Receptors originate from a male donor older than 55 with stage I squamous cell lung carcinoma.

This clone has only a few counts. In nucleotides, the CDR3 is TGTGCCAGCAGAACTTATAGGCAGGGGGGCTACGAGCAGTACTTC. Translated: CASRTYRQGGYEQYF. This chain links TRBV6-8 with TRBJ2-7; D possibly corresponds to TRBD1 (7 bases). Germline loops: CDR1 MNHGY, CDR2 SAAAGT. V was pared by 6 bases and J by 3 bases, with 18 bases between. The CDR3 loop spans 15 amino acids.

This clone was observed a handful of times. This chain links TRBV29-1 with TRBJ2-1; D is possibly TRBD1 or TRBD2 (6 bases each). Per germline, CDR1 SQVTM and CDR2 ANQGSEA. The V end lost 3 bases, the J end lost 5 bases, and 17 bases lay between the germline ends. This CDR3 has 15 residues. The CDR3 DNA follows: TGCAGCGTTGACGATCCGGGGGCCTTTGACAATGAGCAGTTCTTC. It codes for CSVDDPGAFDNEQFF.

The genes are TRBV28 and TRBJ2-1, with D perhaps matching TRBD2 (6 bases). The V gene lost 7 bases and the J gene lost 10 bases, with 17 bases spanning the gap. CDR3 length: 13 amino acids. CDR1 is MDHEN and CDR2 is SYDVKM in the germline V gene. The DNA for the CDR3 is TGTGCCAGCATTTCCGGGAGCGCGGGCGAGCAGTTCTTC. It codes for CASISGSAGEQFF.

The chain is built from TRBV4-1 and TRBJ1-1; tentative D call: TRBD1 (5 bases). There are 16 residues in the CDR3. The V gene lost 2 bases and the J gene lost 1 base, with 14 bases spanning the gap. CDR1 is MGHRA, CDR2 YSYEKL, per germline. CDR3 bases: TGCGCCAGCAGCCAACGTGGGATGGGGGAGAACACTGAAGCTTTCTTT. Encoded protein: CASSQRGMGENTEAFF.

This clone showed up just a few times. V is TRBV6-8 and J is TRBJ2-1; 8 bases line up with TRBD2. The CDR3 is made up of 15 amino acids. CDR1 and CDR2 (germline): MNHGY, SAAAGT. Losses at the gene ends were 7 bases for V and 7 bases for J; bases not matched to a gene: 12. This chain's CDR3 is CASIDSSGSVNEQFF. In nucleotides, the CDR3 is TGTGCCAGCATTGATAGCAGCGGGAGTGTGAATGAGCAGTTCTTC.

The rearrangement uses TRBV5-1 and TRBJ1-1; D is undetermined. The V gene's germline CDR1 is SGHRS and CDR2 YFSETQ. The CDR3 covers 15 residues. Trimming cost V 0 bases and J 2 bases, with 11 bases left between them. Written as DNA, the CDR3 is TGCGCCAGCAGCTTGGATGGCAGGCCAAACACTGAAGCTTTCTTT. It translates to CASSLDGRPNTEAFF.

This clone was recorded a few times. The chain links TRBV10-1 to TRBJ2-1, with 10 positions matching TRBD2. The CDR3 is 14 residues long. Germline CDR1 reads WNHNN; CDR2 reads SYGVQD (reference sequence). With 6 bases clipped from V and 7 bases from J, the junction kept 6 bases outside the gene matches. The CDR3: CASRGGAGGNEQFF. Here the CDR3 DNA reads TGCGCCAGCAGAGGGGGAGCGGGAGGGAATGAGCAGTTCTTC.

The chain has TRBV5-1 and TRBJ2-1, with D tentatively TRBD1 (6 bases). The CDR3 length is 15 residues. CDR1 is SGHRS, CDR2 YFSETQ, per germline. Deletions cut 4 bases from V and 5 bases from J, with 16 bases between. The CDR3 DNA reads TGCGCCAGCAGCCCCCACGGACAGTCTGACAATGAGCAGTTCTTC. Its translation is CASSPHGQSDNEQFF.

The chain joins TRBV19 to TRBJ2-1, with 8 bases aligning to TRBD2. Germline V gives CDR1 LNHDA, CDR2 SQIVND (reference sequence). J was trimmed by 7 bases and V by 4 bases; bases with no gene match: 12. The CDR3 is made up of 16 amino acids. CDR3 nucleotides: TGTGCCAGTAGTAGACCTCTTCGGGAGGGATATAATGAGCAGTTCTTC. It specifies CASSRPLREGYNEQFF.

By share, this clone ranks as medium-sized (0.01 to 0.1%). The rearrangement uses TRBV9 and TRBJ2-2; D not certain. The germline V gene has CDR1 SGDLS and CDR2 YYNGEE. This CDR3 has 14 amino acids. Trimming stripped 4 bases from V and 6 bases from J, with 13 bases between. CDR3 nucleotides: TGTGCCAGCAGCTCCCGCCAGTTCTCCGGGGAGCTGTTTTTT. This translates into CASSSRQFSGELFF. Combining the CDR3 with reference TRBV9 and TRBJ2-2 gives the whole variable domain DSGVTQTPKHLITATGQRVTLRCSPRSGDLSVYWYQQSLDQGLQFLIQYYNGEERAKGNILERFSAQQFPDLHSELNLSSLELGDSALYFCASSSRQFSGELFFGEGSRLTVL.

This chain joins TRBV29-1 and TRBJ2-4; D uncertain. Germline assignment: CDR1 SQVTM and CDR2 ANQGSEA. This CDR3 is built from 13 residues. Trimming shortened V by 3 bases and J by 0 bases, and 6 bases separated the two germline ends. The CDR3 nucleotides read TGCAGCGTTGATTGGCTAGCCAAAAACATTCAGTACTTC. This encodes CSVDWLAKNIQYF.

This clone turned up a few times. This rearrangement joins TRBV6-1 to TRBJ2-5; D might be TRBD1 (5 bases). This CDR3 spans 15 amino acids. V was cut by 1 base and J by 5 bases, with 14 bases left in between. Germline values: CDR1 MNHNS, CDR2 SASEGT. The CDR3 sequence is CASSEGGVGFETQYF. For the CDR3, the DNA is TGTGCCAGCAGTGAAGGGGGCGTTGGATTCGAGACCCAGTACTTC.

This chain links TRBV18 with TRBJ2-7, with D maybe TRBD2 (5 bases). The CDR3 is made up of 13 amino acids. Trimming pared 0 bases from V and 2 bases from J, leaving 5 bases between. The germline V gene encodes CDR1 KGHSH and CDR2 LQKENI. The DNA for the CDR3 is TGTGCCAGCTCACCACCGGGAGCCTACGAGCAGTACTTC. This codes for CASSPPGAYEQYF. The full variable domain, in which reference TRBV18 and TRBJ2-7 provide the parts outside the CDR3, is NAGVMQNPRHLVRRRGQEARLRCSPMKGHSHVYWYRQLPEEGLKFMVYLQKENIIDESGMPKERFSAEFPKEGPSILRIQQVVRGDSAAYFCASSPPGAYEQYFGPGTRLTVT.

The chain carries TRBV28 and TRBJ2-1, with D hard to call. V was shortened by 5 bases and J by 0 bases, with 11 bases between the two germline ends. The CDR3 covers 15 residues. Germline V lookup: CDR1 MDHEN, CDR2 SYDVKM. The CDR3 nucleotides read TGTGCCAGCAGTGAGACACTTAGCTCCTACAATGAGCAGTTCTTC. Encoded protein: CASSETLSSYNEQFF.

By sample fraction, this clone is medium-sized (0.01 to 0.1%). The chain couples TRBV6-8 to TRBJ2-3; 8 nucleotides match TRBD1. The CDR3 totals 16 residues. CDR1 and CDR2 from the germline V gene are MNHGY and SAAAGT. Losses at the gene ends were 2 bases for V and 6 bases for J; bases not matched to a gene: 10. CDR3 loop: CASSYAPGGILDTQYF. CDR3 sequence (DNA): TGTGCCAGCAGTTACGCGCCAGGGGGCATACTTGATACGCAGTATTTT.

This clone was observed a handful of times. Other DNA sequences of this sample code for an identical CDR3. The CDR3 reads CASSLAGTPDTEAFF. The CDR3 DNA is TGCGCCAGCAGCTTGGCTGGGACACCCGACACTGAAGCTTTCTTT. The rearrangement joins TRBV5-1 to TRBJ1-1, with a weak D call TRBD1 (6 bases). Germline CDR1 and CDR2: SGHRS and YFSETQ. This CDR3 comprises 15 residues. V lost 0 bases and J lost 3, with 12 bases in between.

The chain is built from TRBV7-5 and TRBJ2-1; the D call in the table, TRBD2, was not verified against the DNA. TRBV7-5 is tagged as a pseudogene. The CDR3 runs 14 residues. CDR3 loop: CASSPAGVGNEQFF. The CDR3 DNA follows: TGTGCCAGCAGCCCAGCGGGAGTAGGAAATGAGCAGTTCTTC.

This chain uses TRBV10-1 with TRBJ2-1; D gene unclear. The V end lost 2 bases, the J end lost 9 bases, and 11 bases lay between the germline ends. The CDR3 has 13 residues. Per germline, CDR1 WNHNN and CDR2 SYGVQD (reference sequence). As DNA, the CDR3 is TGCGCCAGCAGTGAGATAGCTTTGGGTGAGCAGTTCTTC. This codes for CASSEIALGEQFF.

This chain links TRBV19 with TRBJ1-2; TRBD1 might be the D (6 bases). The length of the CDR3 is 13 residues. Germline V gives CDR1 LNHDA, CDR2 SQIVND (reference sequence). The ends were cut back, 5 bases at V and 6 bases at J, with 13 bases in the middle. CDR3 loop: CASSWGAQDGYTF. CDR3 coding DNA: TGTGCCAGTAGTTGGGGGGCGCAGGATGGCTACACCTTC.

V usage is TRBV15 and J usage is TRBJ2-6, with D perhaps matching TRBD2 (6 bases). V shed 0 bases and J shed 2 bases, with 8 bases lying between them. The germline gives CDR1 LNHNV, CDR2 YYDKDF (reference sequence). The CDR3 totals 16 residues. This CDR3 is CATSRDGGAGANVLTF. CDR3 coding DNA: TGTGCCACCAGCAGAGATGGCGGGGCTGGGGCCAACGTCCTGACTTTC.

The chain combines TRBV10-3 with TRBJ1-4; D not resolved. The length of the CDR3 is 14 residues. Germline V CDR1 and CDR2: ENHRY, SYGVKD. Trimming took 8 bases from V and 7 from J, leaving 17 bases between them. The CDR3 sequence: CAILDPGSGEKLFF. The CDR3 DNA reads TGTGCCATCCTTGACCCGGGCAGCGGTGAAAAACTGTTTTTT.

The chain couples TRBV9 to TRBJ1-5; 10 bases fit TRBD1. This CDR3 is built from 15 residues. Germline trimming cut 2 bases from V and 6 bases from J; bases unmatched to any gene: 5. Germline values: CDR1 SGDLS, CDR2 YYNGEE. The CDR3 region has the DNA TGTGCCAGCAGCGTGACAGGGGGCGACGCTCAGCCCCAGCATTTT. It codes for CASSVTGGDAQPQHF.

This clone was recorded a few times. The chain combines TRBV6-8 with TRBJ2-2; no firm D call. This CDR3 contains 17 residues. The germline V and J ends were trimmed by 0 bases and 2 bases, with 13 bases remaining between them. Germline values: CDR1 MNHGY, CDR2 SAAAGT. The CDR3 DNA follows: TGTGCCAGCAGTTACTCGGGAAGGCCGCTTAACACCGGGGAGCTGTTTTTT. It codes for CASSYSGRPLNTGELFF.

Points on this clone: Relative to the germline gene, one junction end is altered; a read error may explain this. This chain connects TRBV30 to TRBJ1-1; no reliable D call. Germline V lookup: CDR1 GTSNPN, CDR2 SVGIG (reference sequence). This CDR3 has 13 residues. For the CDR3, the DNA is TGTGCCGGGAGGTTGGAGCCGAACACTGAAGCTTTCTTT. Encoded protein: CAGRLEPNTEAFF.

By share, this clone ranks as medium-sized. The J gene is TRBJ2-2, the V gene TRBV9; 9 nucleotides match TRBD1. V was clipped by 3 bases and J by 4 bases; unmatched bases: 7. In germline, CDR1 is SGDLS, CDR2 YYNGEE. This CDR3 region has 16 residues. This CDR3 is CASSEHRGLFTGELFF. The CDR3 DNA reads as TGTGCCAGCAGCGAGCACAGGGGGCTCTTCACCGGGGAGCTGTTTTTT. Full variable domain (outside the CDR3, taken from reference TRBV9 and TRBJ2-2): DSGVTQTPKHLITATGQRVTLRCSPRSGDLSVYWYQQSLDQGLQFLIQYYNGEERAKGNILERFSAQQFPDLHSELNLSSLELGDSALYFCASSEHRGLFTGELFFGEGSRLTVL.

Regarding this clone: One junction end disagrees with the germline gene, perhaps due to a read error. The V and J genes are TRBV6-8 and TRBJ2-2; 11 bases map to TRBD1. Germline V CDR1 and CDR2: MNHGY, SAAAGT. This CDR3 comprises 18 residues. The chain's CDR3 is CASSYWTGGAWNTGELFF. CDR3 DNA sequence: TGTGCCAGCAGCTACTGGACAGGGGGCGCGTGGAACACCGGGGAGCTGTTTTTT.

The chain combines TRBV19 with TRBJ2-7; D gene ambiguous. V was cut by 4 bases and J by 3 bases, with 19 bases left in between. CDR1 is LNHDA and CDR2 is SQIVND in the germline V gene (reference sequence). This CDR3 region has 16 residues. CDR3 region: CASSTLLVGSVYEQYF. For the CDR3, the DNA is TGTGCCAGTAGTACGCTGCTAGTGGGGTCTGTCTACGAGCAGTACTTC.

This clone was seen more than once but under ten times. The genes are TRBV7-6 and TRBJ2-7, with 10 bases lining up with TRBD1. Losses at the gene ends were 4 bases for V and 4 bases for J; bases not matched to a gene: 4. Germline V gives CDR1 SGHVS, CDR2 FNYEAQ. The CDR3 loop spans 14 amino acids. The CDR3, as DNA: TGTGCCAGCAGCTCCGGGACAGGGGATTACGAGCAGTACTTC. It specifies CASSSGTGDYEQYF.

This sequence joins TRBV15 and TRBJ1-2; TRBD1 aligns across 7 bases. Looked up from germline, CDR1 is LNHNV and CDR2 is YYDKDF (reference sequence). Unmatched junction bases numbered 7, after V lost 5 bases and J lost 4 bases. The CDR3 contains 14 residues. The chain's CDR3 is CATSQRTGAYGYTF. The CDR3, as DNA: TGTGCCACCAGCCAGCGAACAGGGGCCTATGGCTACACCTTC.